Below, 3 T cell receptor beta chains from the same sample are listed, as sequenced in a study of blood T cell repertoires in COVID-19. Data came from immunoSEQ multiplex PCR; TCRdb stores just in-frame clones and leaves some out. Of a few hundred thousand clones listed, 80% to 85% are singletons. Sequencing was carried out using peripheral blood. These receptors all stem from a person aged 70 to 85 with COVID-19, enrolled during active disease.

In the case of this clone: The sample has other DNA sequences that encode this CDR3 too. The chain carries TRBV5-6 and TRBJ2-7; TRBD1 matches at 10 bases. This CDR3 spans 14 amino acids. CDR1 and CDR2 (germline): SGHDT, YYEEEE. The trim removed 3 bases at V and 2 bases at J, leaving 2 bases unmatched. The CDR3 nucleotides are TGTGCCAGCAGCTCGGGGACAGGGGCCTACGAGCAGTACTTC. Its protein is CASSSGTGAYEQYF.

The J gene is TRBJ2-5, the V gene TRBV9; D remains ambiguous. Trimming took off 0 bases at V and 4 bases at J, with 10 bases between the two ends. The germline gives CDR1 SGDLS, CDR2 YYNGEE. The CDR3 loop spans 14 amino acids. The CDR3 DNA follows: TGTGCCAGCAGCGTAGGCTACCCGGGAGAGACCCAGTACTTC. Its protein product is CASSVGYPGETQYF.

This chain uses TRBV28 with TRBJ1-1; TRBD1 is a possible D gene (6 bases). Germline V gene sequence: CDR1 MDHEN, CDR2 SYDVKM. This CDR3 comprises 17 residues. Deletions cut 5 bases from V and 5 bases from J, with 24 bases between. For the CDR3, the DNA is TGTGCCAGCAGTCCCCCACCCCCCACAGGGTTTGGGACTGAAGCTTTCTTT. Its translation: CASSPPPPTGFGTEAFF. Using reference TRBV28 and TRBJ1-1 for the parts outside the CDR3, the full variable domain is DVKVTQSSRYLVKRTGEKVFLECVQDMDHENMFWYRQDPGLGLRLIYFSYDVKMKEKGDIPEGYSVSREKKERFSLILESASTNQTSMYLCASSPPPPTGFGTEAFFGQGTRLTVV.